A single sample gave rise to the 22 T cell receptor beta chains below, sequenced in a study of identical twins. One entry per CDR3 protein, called by TCRdb with MiXCR from the 5' RACE reads. This repertoire shows 550,000 to 700,000 distinct CDR3 sequences, 7.5% to 10% found once; its top ten account for under 3%. The data also belong to a second study, concerning yellow fever vaccine responses in identical twins.

The sample was PBMCs. The source of these receptors is a woman younger than 35 in good health.

This clonotype was counted a few times. The chain couples TRBV10-3 to TRBJ2-2; TRBD2 is a possible D gene (5 bases). In germline, CDR1 is ENHRY, CDR2 SYGVKD. Between the trimmed V and J ends, which lost 0 bases and 6 bases, there was a span of 8 bases. The CDR3 has 14 amino acids. CDR3 amino acids: CAISESGGSGELFF. DNA of the CDR3: TGTGCCATCAGTGAGTCAGGAGGATCCGGGGAGCTGTTTTTT.

In this sample, this clonotype turned up many times. This rearrangement joins TRBV12-3 or TRBV12-4 to TRBJ2-7; maybe TRBD1 (5 bases). CDR3 length equals 12 residues. V dropped 4 bases and J dropped 6 bases, with 10 bases sitting between them. The CDR3 loop reads CASSSGWLEQYF. The CDR3 DNA reads as TGTGCCAGCAGTTCAGGGTGGCTCGAGCAGTACTTC.

The chain carries TRBV4-2 and TRBJ2-5; 11 bases are shared with TRBD2. With 4 bases clipped from V and 5 bases from J, the junction kept 15 bases outside the gene matches. CDR1 and CDR2 from the germline V gene are LGHNA and YNFKEQ. The CDR3 totals 18 residues. CDR3 coding DNA: TGTGCCAGCAGCCCGGGGACTAGCGGAGAGGCATGGGGCGAGACCCAGTACTTC. This encodes CASSPGTSGEAWGETQYF.

Note on this clonotype: A read error is possible here, since a much larger clone lies one base away. This rearrangement joins TRBV9 to TRBJ2-3; TRBD2 agrees at 7 bases. This CDR3 has 15 amino acids. Germline lookup yields CDR1 SGDLS and CDR2 YYNGEE. The CDR3 loop is CTSSVASGYTDTQYF. CDR3 DNA sequence: TGTACCAGCAGCGTAGCTAGCGGCTACACAGATACGCAGTATTTT.

In this sample, this clonotype turned up many times. The genes are TRBV5-6 and TRBJ2-5; D uncertain. The CDR3 sequence is 18 residues long. V was cut by 2 bases and J by 5 bases, with 25 bases left in between. Germline CDR1 reads SGHDT; CDR2 reads YYEEEE. CDR3 region: CASSLRGTSVISWETQYF. CDR3 nucleotides: TGTGCCAGCAGCTTACGAGGCACCTCTGTAATATCGTGGGAGACCCAGTACTTC. Full variable domain (missing parts from reference TRBV5-6 and TRBJ2-5): DAGVTQSPTHLIKTRGQQVTLRCSPKSGHDTVSWYQQALGQGPQFIFQYYEEEERQRGNFPDRFSGHQFPNYSSELNVNALLLGDSALYLCASSLRGTSVISWETQYFGPGTRLLVL.

The chain employs TRBV3-1 and TRBJ2-7; D is unresolved. Germline lookup yields CDR1 LGHDT and CDR2 YNNKEL (reference sequence). With 3 bases removed from V and 1 base from J, the gap between germline ends came to 13 bases. The CDR3 is 15 residues long. CDR3 region: CASSQPGSPSYEQYF. The DNA of the CDR3 is TGTGCCAGCAGCCAGCCGGGCAGCCCATCCTACGAGCAGTACTTC.

This clonotype was detected many times. The V and J genes are TRBV20-1 and TRBJ2-7; D is perhaps TRBD2 (5 bases). From germline, CDR1 is DFQATT and CDR2 SNEGSKA (reference sequence). Trimming took 0 bases from V and 0 from J, leaving 6 bases between them. The CDR3 runs 13 residues. This CDR3 reads CSARDGSSYEQYF. CDR3 nucleotides: TGCAGTGCTAGAGATGGGAGCTCCTACGAGCAGTACTTC.

This clonotype has a handful of counts. The rearrangement uses TRBV15 and TRBJ2-3; 10 positions match TRBD2. The trim removed 4 bases at V and 1 base at J, leaving 8 bases unmatched. CDR1 is LNHNV, CDR2 YYDKDF, per germline (reference sequence). This CDR3 is 17 amino acids long. The CDR3 reads CATSKKAGTSGTDTQYF. CDR3 bases: TGTGCCACCAGCAAAAAAGCCGGGACTAGCGGCACAGATACGCAGTATTTT.

V usage is TRBV5-8 and J usage is TRBJ2-7; D is perhaps TRBD1 (6 bases). This CDR3 region has 13 residues. V was trimmed by 4 bases and J by 6 bases, leaving 14 bases between them. Germline loops: CDR1 SGHTS, CDR2 YDEGEE. The CDR3 loop reads CASSPGQLCEQYF. The CDR3 DNA is TGTGCCAGCAGCCCCGGACAGCTCTGCGAGCAGTACTTC.

This clonotype was counted between two and nine times. The V gene is TRBV29-1, the J gene TRBJ2-1, with 11 bases identical to TRBD2. Germline CDR1 is SQVTM and CDR2 is ANQGSEA. Trimming at V came to 0 bases and at J to 0 bases, leaving 10 bases not matched to a gene. This CDR3 has 19 residues. CDR3 in amino acids: CSVEDRPSGRQYSYNEQFF. The CDR3 region has the DNA TGCAGCGTTGAAGATCGTCCTAGCGGGAGGCAGTACTCCTACAATGAGCAGTTCTTC.

The CDR3 bases are TGTGCCAGCAGCGTAGGTCAGGGGGCTTCCTACGAGCAGTACTTC. Protein product: CASSVGQGASYEQYF. This rearrangement joins TRBV9 to TRBJ2-7, with 8 nucleotides matching TRBD1. Trimming removed 0 bases from V and 1 base from J; junction bases left unmatched: 3. The CDR3 totals 15 residues. The germline CDR1 and CDR2 sequences are SGDLS and YYNGEE.

The chain links TRBV30 to TRBJ2-7, with D tentatively TRBD1 or TRBD2 (5 bases each). With 0 bases removed from V and 2 bases from J, the gap between germline ends came to 11 bases. The germline gives CDR1 GTSNPN, CDR2 SVGIG (reference sequence). This CDR3 has 14 amino acids. The CDR3 loop is CAWSVSGAPYEQYF. The CDR3 coding sequence is TGTGCCTGGAGTGTTTCCGGGGCTCCCTACGAGCAGTACTTC.

In this sample, this clonotype turned up a few times. The rearrangement uses TRBV20-1 and TRBJ2-5; 10 nucleotides agree with TRBD1. This CDR3 comprises 14 residues. Germline CDR1 and CDR2: DFQATT and SNEGSKA (reference sequence). V gave up 6 bases and J gave up 4 bases; unmatched junction bases: 8. The CDR3 sequence is CSAWDRGGGETQYF. The DNA of the CDR3 is TGCAGTGCCTGGGACAGGGGAGGGGGAGAGACCCAGTACTTC.

This chain connects TRBV18 to TRBJ2-3; D may be TRBD1 or TRBD2 (5 bases each). Between the trimmed V and J ends, which lost 3 bases and 3 bases, there was a span of 13 bases. This CDR3 spans 15 amino acids. Germline V gene data show CDR1 as KGHSH and CDR2 as LQKENI. CDR3: CASSPLGPATDTQYF. The CDR3 DNA reads as TGTGCCAGCTCACCCCTGGGACCGGCTACAGATACGCAGTATTTT.

The chain couples TRBV5-1 to TRBJ2-5; TRBD1 might be the D (6 bases). Trimming removed 6 bases at V and 3 bases at J, with 9 bases between. The CDR3 runs 12 residues. Per germline, CDR1 SGHRS and CDR2 YFSETQ. CDR3 coding DNA: TGCGCCAGCATTGGGGGCGAAGAGACCCAGTACTTC. Amino acid sequence: CASIGGEETQYF.

This clonotype was seen ten or more times. The V and J genes are TRBV7-2 and TRBJ2-3, with unresolved D. Trimming removed 5 bases from V and 1 base from J, with 10 bases in between. The CDR3 extends over 14 amino acids. Germline V gene sequence: CDR1 SGHTA, CDR2 FQGNSA. CDR3 region: CASSALIRTDTQYF. CDR3 coding DNA: TGTGCCAGCAGCGCGCTCATACGCACAGATACGCAGTATTTT.

This clonotype has only a few counts. The rearrangement joins TRBV4-3 to TRBJ2-5, with 10 bases identical to TRBD2. CDR1 and CDR2 from the germline V gene are LGHNA and YSLEER. Trimming at V came to 0 bases and at J to 7 bases, leaving 11 bases not matched to a gene. CDR3 length: 17 amino acids. CDR3 sequence (DNA): TGCGCCAGCAGCCAAGATCGTATTCGAAGCGGGGGGGCGACCCAGTACTTC. Protein sequence: CASSQDRIRSGGATQYF.

This clonotype was detected only a few times. The rearrangement joins TRBV10-3 to TRBJ2-1, with 7 bases fitting TRBD2. CDR1 is ENHRY and CDR2 is SYGVKD in the germline V gene. This CDR3 region has 16 residues. Losses at the gene ends were 0 bases for V and 2 bases for J; bases not matched to a gene: 4. The CDR3 DNA is TGTGCCATCAGTGAGTCGAAGCGGGGACCCTACAATGAGCAGTTCTTC. It specifies CAISESKRGPYNEQFF.

This clonotype was observed a few times. This rearrangement joins TRBV21-1 to TRBJ2-7; TRBD2, the table's D call, was not compared with the DNA. TRBV21-1 is reported as a pseudogene. CDR3 length: 20 residues. The DNA of the CDR3 is TGTGCCAGCAGCCCACCTGGAGGAATAGCGGGCCAGAGGGGACTTTACGAGCAGTACTTC. This encodes CASSPPGGIAGQRGLYEQYF.

This clonotype was found many times. The rearrangement joins TRBV6-1 to TRBJ2-1; 7 nucleotides line up with TRBD2. Per the germline V gene, CDR1 is MNHNS and CDR2 is SASEGT. The CDR3 sequence is 18 residues long. V dropped 4 bases and J dropped 1; count of bases not matched to a gene: 13. In DNA, the CDR3 is TGTGCCAGCAGTGTCGGGTTAGGCGGGAGTAATTCCTACAATGAGCAGTTCTTC. The encoded protein is CASSVGLGGSNSYNEQFF.

This clonotype was detected only a few times. This sequence joins TRBV5-1 and TRBJ2-1; D possibly corresponds to TRBD2 (6 bases). This CDR3 has 18 residues. V lost 2 bases and J 0 bases, leaving 18 bases between the germline ends. Germline CDR1 is SGHRS and CDR2 is YFSETQ. CDR3 nucleotides: TGCGCCAGCAGCTTCCAATCAGGACGGGAGAGCTCCTACAATGAGCAGTTCTTC. This translates into CASSFQSGRESSYNEQFF.

This clonotype was observed a few times. The rearrangement joins TRBV19 to TRBJ1-1; D unresolved. Trimming cost V 5 bases and J 2 bases, with 9 bases left between them. The CDR3 length is 13 residues. CDR1 is LNHDA, CDR2 SQIVND, per germline (reference sequence). The CDR3 DNA reads TGTGCCAGTAGTGCTGCAGGCAACACTGAAGCTTTCTTT. Encoded protein: CASSAAGNTEAFF. The complete variable domain, with remaining parts taken from reference TRBV19 and TRBJ1-1, reads DGGITQSPKYLFRKEGQNVTLSCEQNLNHDAMYWYRQDPGQGLRLIYYSQIVNDFQKGDIAEGYSVSREKKESFPLTVTSAQKNPTAFYLCASSAAGNTEAFFGQGTRLTVV.